Listed below are T cell receptor beta chains from one sample, sequenced in a study of blood T cell repertoires in COVID-19. Produced via immunoSEQ multiplex PCR; TCRdb's table is partial and in-frame only. This sample has 85,000 to 110,000 clones; roughly nine tenths occur once, and the top ten carry 15% to 20%. The sequenced sample was peripheral blood. These receptors originate from a woman older than 75 in a cohort sampled during active COVID-19. Both conserved end residues are trimmed from each CDR3.

TRBJ2-7 13 TRBV2 ASISMYTSSYEQY
TRBJ1-1 13 TRBV6-5 ASSEQGAMNTEAF
TRBJ1-1 14 TRBV19 ASSGIREPRVTEAF
TRBJ2-6 14 TRBV19 ASSTWGDSGANVLT
TRBJ1-3 14 TRBV5-4 ASSLGGTGVGNTIY
TRBJ1-5 12 TRBV6-6 ASSWGRDNQPQH
TRBJ2-3 13 TRBV7-9 ASSKETSGTDTQY
TRBJ2-1 14 TRBV10-3 AISESIASEYNEQF
TRBJ1-3 13 TRBV7-8 ASSYSGNSGNTIY
TRBJ2-5 11 TRBV24-1 ATKRQVLWTQY
TRBJ1-1 14 TRBV5-1 ASSRRTGGSGTEAF
TRBJ1-1 14 TRBV7-9 ASSLAGVYMNTEAF
TRBJ2-5 10 TRBV2 ASNPGQETQY
TRBJ2-7 13 TRBV6-6 ASSYPSGPPYEQY
TRBJ1-2 13 TRBV7-6 ASSLEEGKGYGYT
TRBJ2-5 12 TRBV5-4 ASSLGQGKETQY
TRBJ1-5 15 TRBV28 ASTTDGTGQSYQPQH
TRBJ1-2 12 TRBV10-1 ASSEGENPRGYT
TRBJ2-7 13 TRBV19 ASSPTDRSSYEQY
TRBJ2-6 21 TRBV19 ASSIDGPTRLTGGGSGANVLT
TRBJ2-5 11 TRBV19 ASSNRQQETQY
TRBJ2-5 13 TRBV6-5 ASSYSGTRQETQY
TRBJ1-1 11 TRBV9 ASSNERNTEAF
TRBJ2-1 13 TRBV5-4 ASSSKVELYNEQF
TRBJ1-6 11 TRBV29-1 SIGTGGNSPLH
TRBJ1-2 11 TRBV18 ASSPRGTDGYT
TRBJ2-1 10 TRBV10-1 ASSEGPGWQF
TRBJ2-3 15 TRBV4-2 ASSQLSGREGAGGQY
TRBJ1-2 11 TRBV30 AWSVTGTGGYT
TRBJ2-1 14 TRBV6-2/TRBV6-3 ASSTPGTLTYNEQF